The 18 T cell receptor beta chains below come from one sample, sequenced in a study of shared clonotypes between healthy human individuals. Naive-designated CD8 cells lacked CD45RO, were positively enriched for CCR7, and omitted terminally differentiated effector memory CD45RA+ cells. TCRdb keeps only in-frame clones here, not all; method: immunoSEQ multiplex PCR. The sample lists about 700,000 clones; about 91% were seen once. Material: naive CD8+ T cells sorted from blood. These receptors were taken from a young man in good health.

V usage is TRBV5-6 and J usage is TRBJ2-5; 8 bases line up with TRBD1. The CDR3 spans 16 residues. From germline, CDR1 is SGHDT and CDR2 YYEEEE. V shed 4 bases, J shed 3 bases, and the junction held 11 bases outside the gene matches. As DNA, the CDR3 is TGTGCCAGCAGCCTTGGACAGGGATGGGGAAAAGAGACCCAGTACTTC. This translates into CASSLGQGWGKETQYF.

The genes are TRBV25-1 and TRBJ1-5, with unresolved D. V lost 5 bases, J lost 4 bases, and 12 bases lay in between. The germline CDR1 and CDR2 sequences are MGHDK and SYGVNS. This CDR3 is built from 14 residues. The CDR3: CASSNTGFNQPQHF. CDR3 bases: TGTGCCAGCAGTAATACCGGGTTTAATCAGCCCCAGCATTTT.

The chain recombines TRBV5-5 with TRBJ2-7; the match to TRBD1 covers 7 bases. Germline-derived CDR1 and CDR2 are SGHKS and YYEKEE (reference sequence). With 1 base clipped from V and 4 bases from J, the junction kept 2 bases outside the gene matches. The CDR3 runs to 13 residues. CDR3 amino acids: CASSLRQGYEQYF. The CDR3 DNA follows: TGTGCCAGCAGCTTGAGACAGGGATACGAGCAGTACTTC.

The chain is built from TRBV7-9 and TRBJ1-2, with D unresolved. The CDR3 length is 17 residues. V gave up 5 bases and J gave up 7 bases, with 26 bases separating them. The germline V gene has CDR1 SEHNR and CDR2 FQNEAQ (reference sequence). The CDR3 DNA reads as TGTGCCAGCAGCCCACGAACGGGAGGGTGGAGTGGATCTGGCTACACCTTC. Translation gives CASSPRTGGWSGSGYTF. Variable domain in full (rest from reference TRBV7-9 and TRBJ1-2): DTGVSQNPRHKITKRGQNVTFRCDPISEHNRLYWYRQTLGQGPEFLTYFQNEAQLEKSRLLSDRFSAERPKGSFSTLEIQRTEQGDSAMYLCASSPRTGGWSGSGYTFGSGTRLTVV.

J is TRBJ2-2 and V is TRBV5-1; 9 bases align to TRBD1. CDR1 and CDR2 (germline): SGHRS, YFSETQ. Trimming cost V 3 bases and J 6 bases; bases outside gene matches: 3. The CDR3 totals 14 residues. The CDR3 nucleotides are TGCGCCAGCAGCTCGGGACAGGGTTCCGGGGAGCTGTTTTTT. Amino acid sequence: CASSSGQGSGELFF.

The rearrangement links TRBV2 to TRBJ2-7, with D perhaps TRBD1 or TRBD2 (5 bases each). Trimming cost V 3 bases and J 2 bases, with 14 bases left between them. Germline-derived CDR1 and CDR2 are SNHLY and FYNNEI. CDR3 size: 15 residues. CDR3 DNA sequence: TGTGCCAGCAGTGAGGGGCGGGCGAAAACCTACGAGCAGTACTTC. This sequence encodes CASSEGRAKTYEQYF.

The genes are TRBV9 and TRBJ2-3; the D gene is possibly TRBD2 (5 bases). The length of the CDR3 is 15 residues. Germline assignment: CDR1 SGDLS and CDR2 YYNGEE. V was pared by 0 bases and J by 1 base, with 9 bases between. The CDR3 DNA reads as TGTGCCAGCAGCGTAGTGGTGGGAGGCACAGATACGCAGTATTTT. Translated: CASSVVVGGTDTQYF.

Written as DNA, the CDR3 is TGTGCCAGTAGTATAGTCGGGGGGATAGATCAGCCCCAGCATTTT. This codes for CASSIVGGIDQPQHF. This chain joins TRBV19 and TRBJ1-5; the D gene is possibly TRBD1 (5 bases). The CDR3 has 15 amino acids. V was pared by 1 base and J by 5 bases, with 12 bases between. Germline assignment: CDR1 LNHDA and CDR2 SQIVND (reference sequence).

The V and J genes are TRBV7-9 and TRBJ2-1; 9 nucleotides align to TRBD1. The ends lost 7 bases at V and 9 bases at J; junction bases unmatched: 4. The CDR3 runs to 12 residues. The germline CDR1 and CDR2 sequences are SEHNR and FQNEAQ (reference sequence). Here the CDR3 reads CASIGTGFEQFF. For the CDR3, the DNA is TGTGCCAGCATCGGGACAGGGTTTGAGCAGTTCTTC. Supplemented by reference TRBV7-9 and TRBJ2-1, the full variable domain reads DTGVSQNPRHKITKRGQNVTFRCDPISEHNRLYWYRQTLGQGPEFLTYFQNEAQLEKSRLLSDRFSAERPKGSFSTLEIQRTEQGDSAMYLCASIGTGFEQFFGPGTRLTVL.

V usage is TRBV7-2 and J usage is TRBJ2-5, with a tentative D call TRBD1 (6 bases). Between the trimmed V and J ends, which lost 2 bases and 5 bases, there was a span of 15 bases. Germline-derived CDR1 and CDR2 are SGHTA and FQGNSA. The CDR3 has 15 amino acids. The CDR3 nucleotides read TGTGCCAGCAGCTTAATGCTACGGACAGAGGAGACCCAGTACTTC. Amino acid sequence: CASSLMLRTEETQYF. The full variable domain, rest sourced from reference TRBV7-2 and TRBJ2-5, is GAGVSQSPSNKVTEKGKDVELRCDPISGHTALYWYRQSLGQGLEFLIYFQGNSAPDKSGLPSDRFSAERTGGSVSTLTIQRTQQEDSAVYLCASSLMLRTEETQYFGPGTRLLVL.

This chain joins TRBV6-5 and TRBJ2-1, with a tentative D call TRBD1 (6 bases). The CDR3 spans 15 residues. From germline, CDR1 is MNHEY and CDR2 SVGAGI. The V gene lost 6 bases and the J gene lost 4 bases, with 16 bases spanning the gap. The CDR3 sequence is CASRSQGRRYNEQFF. The DNA of the CDR3 is TGTGCCAGCAGATCACAGGGAAGGAGGTACAATGAGCAGTTCTTC.

The chain has TRBV7-8 and TRBJ2-3; D might be TRBD1 or TRBD2, each matching 6 bases. This CDR3 region has 17 residues. Germline CDR1 and CDR2: SGHVS and FQNEAQ. V lost 3 bases, J lost 3 bases, and 19 bases lay in between. CDR3 region: CASSLWGASQITDTQYF. CDR3 bases: TGTGCCAGCAGCTTGTGGGGGGCGTCGCAGATTACAGATACGCAGTATTTT.

V is TRBV5-6 and J is TRBJ2-7; D remains ambiguous. V lost 1 base to trimming and J lost 3 bases, with 23 bases between them. CDR3 length: 18 residues. CDR1 is SGHDT and CDR2 is YYEEEE in the germline V gene. Here the CDR3 DNA reads TGTGCCAGCAGCTTGTTGGGCGCCGGAGTTATTTTACTCTACGAGCAGTACTTC. Protein: CASSLLGAGVILLYEQYF.

A remark on this clone: The identical CDR3 is also encoded by other nucleotide sequences in the sample. V gene TRBV4-1 combines with J gene TRBJ2-7; 10 nucleotides align to TRBD2. The CDR3 length is 15 residues. The germline V gene encodes CDR1 MGHRA and CDR2 YSYEKL. Trimming took 1 base from V and 3 from J; bases not matched to a gene: 3. The CDR3, as DNA: TGCGCCAGCAGCCAAGTCGCTAGCGGGAGCTACGAGCAGTACTTC. It specifies CASSQVASGSYEQYF.

J is TRBJ2-3 and V is TRBV11-3, with 9 bases lining up with TRBD1. The V gene's germline CDR1 is SGHNT and CDR2 YENEEA. The CDR3 loop spans 14 amino acids. Trimming at V came to 1 base and at J to 5 bases, leaving 1 base not matched to a gene. CDR3 DNA sequence: TGTGCCAGCAGCTTAGCGGGACAGGGAGATACGCAGTATTTT. Residues: CASSLAGQGDTQYF.

The CDR3 region is CASSFMHVLEQYF. In DNA form, the CDR3 reads TGTGCCAGCAGTTTTATGCACGTACTCGAGCAGTACTTC. The chain uses TRBV6-8 and TRBJ2-7; D is uncertain. The length of the CDR3 is 13 residues. V was clipped by 4 bases and J by 6 bases, with 13 bases between them. Germline CDR1 MNHGY, CDR2 SAAAGT.

Worth noting for this clone: The junction does not match germline at one end; this may be a read error. J is TRBJ2-7 and V is TRBV27; D perhaps matches TRBD2 (6 bases). The CDR3 is made up of 16 amino acids. Germline V gives CDR1 MNHEY, CDR2 SMNVEV (reference sequence). The CDR3 region has the DNA TGTGCCAGCAGCTTATCGAAGTTTCCGGGAGACTACGAGCAGTACTTC. Its translation: CASSLSKFPGDYEQYF.

The V call is TRBV28, the J call TRBJ1-2, with D hard to call. Trimming pared 3 bases from V and 4 bases from J, leaving 9 bases between. The CDR3 length is 13 residues. Germline CDR1 is MDHEN and CDR2 is SYDVKM. This CDR3 is CASSFYQSYGYTF. The CDR3, as DNA: TGTGCCAGCAGTTTTTACCAGTCCTATGGCTACACCTTC.